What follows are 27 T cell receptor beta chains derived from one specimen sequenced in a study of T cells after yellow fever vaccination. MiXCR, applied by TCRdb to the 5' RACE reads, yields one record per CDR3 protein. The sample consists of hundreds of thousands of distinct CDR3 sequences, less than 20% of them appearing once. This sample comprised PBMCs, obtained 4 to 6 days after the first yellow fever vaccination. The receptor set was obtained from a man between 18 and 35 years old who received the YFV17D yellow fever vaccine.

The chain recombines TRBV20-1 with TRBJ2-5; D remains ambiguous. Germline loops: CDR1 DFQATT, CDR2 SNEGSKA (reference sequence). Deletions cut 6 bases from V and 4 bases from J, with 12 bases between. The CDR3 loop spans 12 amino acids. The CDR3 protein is CSAKTVTETQYF. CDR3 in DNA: TGCAGTGCGAAAACAGTGACAGAGACCCAGTACTTC.

CDR3 bases: TGCGCCAGCAGTGACCGGACTAGAAACCAAGAGACCCAGTACTTC. Translating gives CASSDRTRNQETQYF. This chain connects TRBV10-2 to TRBJ2-5, with 7 bases that match TRBD2. The CDR3 loop spans 15 amino acids. Losses at the gene ends were 3 bases for V and 0 bases for J; bases not matched to a gene: 4. Germline V gene sequence: CDR1 WSHSY, CDR2 SAAADI.

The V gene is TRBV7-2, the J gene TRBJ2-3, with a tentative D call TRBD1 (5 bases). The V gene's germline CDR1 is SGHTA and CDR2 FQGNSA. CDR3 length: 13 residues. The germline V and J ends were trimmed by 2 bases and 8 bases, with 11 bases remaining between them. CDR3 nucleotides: TGTGCCAGCAGCTTACGGCAGGGTGGTACGCAGTATTTT. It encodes CASSLRQGGTQYF.

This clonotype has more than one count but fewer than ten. CDR3 bases: TGCGCCAGCAGCCAGTGGGGGGGGACTAGGCACAATGAGCAGTTCTTC. Amino acid sequence: CASSQWGGTRHNEQFF. The rearrangement links TRBV4-3 to TRBJ2-1, with 8 nucleotides matching TRBD2. The germline V gene encodes CDR1 LGHNA and CDR2 YSLEER. V trimming: 3 bases; J trimming: 5 bases; junction bases outside the gene matches: 9. This CDR3 spans 16 amino acids.

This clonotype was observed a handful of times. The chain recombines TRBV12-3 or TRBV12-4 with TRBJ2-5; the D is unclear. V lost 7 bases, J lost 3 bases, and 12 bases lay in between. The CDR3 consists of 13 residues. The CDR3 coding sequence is TGTGCCAGCACTGAGCAGAGAAAAGAGACCCAGTACTTC. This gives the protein CASTEQRKETQYF.

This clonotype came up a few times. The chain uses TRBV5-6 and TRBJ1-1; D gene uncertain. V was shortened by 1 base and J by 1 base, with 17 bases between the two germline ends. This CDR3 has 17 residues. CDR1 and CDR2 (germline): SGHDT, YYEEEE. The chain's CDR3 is CASSLPSAWAKNTEAFF. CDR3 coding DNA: TGTGCCAGCAGCTTGCCCTCGGCTTGGGCCAAGAACACTGAAGCTTTCTTT.

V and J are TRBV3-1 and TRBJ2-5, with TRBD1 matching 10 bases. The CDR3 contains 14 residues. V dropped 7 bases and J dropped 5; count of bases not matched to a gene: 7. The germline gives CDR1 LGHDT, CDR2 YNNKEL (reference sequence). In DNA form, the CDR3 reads TGTGCCAGCAAAAGACAGGGGGCCGGGGAGACCCAGTACTTC. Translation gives CASKRQGAGETQYF.

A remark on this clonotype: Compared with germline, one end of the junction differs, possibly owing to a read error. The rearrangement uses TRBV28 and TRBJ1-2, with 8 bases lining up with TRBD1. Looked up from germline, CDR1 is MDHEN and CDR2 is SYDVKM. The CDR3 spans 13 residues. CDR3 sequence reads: CASTLTGGYGYTF. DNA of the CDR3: TGTGCCAGCACTTTAACAGGGGGCTATGGCTACACCTTC.

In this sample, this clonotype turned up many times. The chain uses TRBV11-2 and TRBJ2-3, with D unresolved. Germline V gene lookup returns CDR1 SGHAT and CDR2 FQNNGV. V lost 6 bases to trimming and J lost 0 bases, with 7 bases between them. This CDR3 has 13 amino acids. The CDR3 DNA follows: TGTGCCAGCAGTTTCGGAAGCACAGATACGCAGTATTTT. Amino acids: CASSFGSTDTQYF.

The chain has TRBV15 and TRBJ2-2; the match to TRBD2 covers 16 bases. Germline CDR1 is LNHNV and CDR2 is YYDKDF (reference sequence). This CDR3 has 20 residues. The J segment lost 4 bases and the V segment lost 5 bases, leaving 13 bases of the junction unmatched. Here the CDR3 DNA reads TGTGCCACCAGCCGACCCCGGGGACTAGCGGGGGGGCTGGGCACCGGGGAGCTGTTTTTT. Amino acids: CATSRPRGLAGGLGTGELFF.

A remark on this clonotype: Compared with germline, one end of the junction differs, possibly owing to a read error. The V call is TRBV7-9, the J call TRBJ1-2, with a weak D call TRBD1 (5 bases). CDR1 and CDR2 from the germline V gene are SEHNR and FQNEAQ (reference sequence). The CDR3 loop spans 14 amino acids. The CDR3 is CASTRGDLFYSYTF. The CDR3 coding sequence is TGTGCCAGCACCCGGGGGGACCTATTCTATAGCTACACCTTC.

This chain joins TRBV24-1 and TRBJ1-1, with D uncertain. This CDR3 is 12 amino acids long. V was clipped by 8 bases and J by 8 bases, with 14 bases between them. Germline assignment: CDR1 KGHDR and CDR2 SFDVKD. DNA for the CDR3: TGTGCCACCACCGGATTAGGTGGAGAAGCTTTCTTT. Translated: CATTGLGGEAFF.

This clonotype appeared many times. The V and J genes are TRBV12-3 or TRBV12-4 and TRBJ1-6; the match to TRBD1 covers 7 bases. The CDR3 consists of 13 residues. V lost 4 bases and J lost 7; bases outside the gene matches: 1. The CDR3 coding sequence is TGTGCCAGCAGTTCGACAGGGAATTCACCCCTCCACTTT. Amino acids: CASSSTGNSPLHF.

CDR3 protein: CAANRGLAGGHEQFF. Written as DNA, the CDR3 is TGTGCCGCGAACAGGGGGCTAGCGGGGGGGCATGAGCAGTTCTTC. V is TRBV19 and J is TRBJ2-1; 12 nucleotides line up with TRBD2. The CDR3 covers 15 residues. Germline trimming cut 11 bases from V and 8 bases from J; bases unmatched to any gene: 13. Germline V gene sequence: CDR1 LNHDA, CDR2 SQIVND (reference sequence).

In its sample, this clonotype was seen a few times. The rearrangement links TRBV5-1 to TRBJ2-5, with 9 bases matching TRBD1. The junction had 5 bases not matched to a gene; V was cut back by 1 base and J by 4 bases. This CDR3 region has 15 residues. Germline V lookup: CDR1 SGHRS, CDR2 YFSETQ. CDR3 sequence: CASSLPGQGRETQYF. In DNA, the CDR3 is TGCGCCAGCAGCTTGCCGGGACAGGGTAGAGAGACCCAGTACTTC.

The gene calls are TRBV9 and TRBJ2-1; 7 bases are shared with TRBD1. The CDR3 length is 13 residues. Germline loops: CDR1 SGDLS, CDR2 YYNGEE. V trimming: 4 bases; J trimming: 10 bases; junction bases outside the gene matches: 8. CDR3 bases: TGTGCCAGCAGCAGGGTACTAGGGGGCGAGCAGTTCTTC. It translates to CASSRVLGGEQFF.

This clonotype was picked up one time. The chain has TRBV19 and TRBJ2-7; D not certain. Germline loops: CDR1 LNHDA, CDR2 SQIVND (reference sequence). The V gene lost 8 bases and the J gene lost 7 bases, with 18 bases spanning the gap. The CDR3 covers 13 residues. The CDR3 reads CASAPEQMREQYV. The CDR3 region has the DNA TGTGCCAGTGCCCCGGAGCAGATGAGGGAGCAGTACGTC.

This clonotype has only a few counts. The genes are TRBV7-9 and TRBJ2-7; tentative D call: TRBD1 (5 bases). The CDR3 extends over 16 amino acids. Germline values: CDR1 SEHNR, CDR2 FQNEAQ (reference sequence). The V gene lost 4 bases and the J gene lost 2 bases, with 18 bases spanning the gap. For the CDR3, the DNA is TGTGCCAGCAGCTCAAAGCAGGGTGTAGGGACCTACGAGCAGTACTTC. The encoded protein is CASSSKQGVGTYEQYF.

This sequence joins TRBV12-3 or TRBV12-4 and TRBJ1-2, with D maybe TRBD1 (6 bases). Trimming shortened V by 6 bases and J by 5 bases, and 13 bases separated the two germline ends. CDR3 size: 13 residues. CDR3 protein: CASREGGAYGYTF. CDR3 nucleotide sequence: TGTGCCAGCAGGGAAGGGGGGGCATATGGCTACACCTTC.

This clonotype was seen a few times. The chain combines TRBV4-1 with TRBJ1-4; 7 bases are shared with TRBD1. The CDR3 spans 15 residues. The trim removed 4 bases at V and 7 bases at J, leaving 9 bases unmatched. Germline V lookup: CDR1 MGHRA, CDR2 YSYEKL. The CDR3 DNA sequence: TGCGCCAGCAGCCCTTACAGGGGAGGAAGTGAAAAACTGTTTTTT. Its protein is CASSPYRGGSEKLFF.

DNA of the CDR3: TGTGCCATCAGTGAGGGGTTAGGAGAGACCCAGTACTTC. This translates into CAISEGLGETQYF. V gene TRBV10-3 combines with J gene TRBJ2-5; D unresolved. The germline V and J ends were trimmed by 2 bases and 4 bases, with 8 bases remaining between them. The CDR3 spans 13 residues. Germline values: CDR1 ENHRY, CDR2 SYGVKD.

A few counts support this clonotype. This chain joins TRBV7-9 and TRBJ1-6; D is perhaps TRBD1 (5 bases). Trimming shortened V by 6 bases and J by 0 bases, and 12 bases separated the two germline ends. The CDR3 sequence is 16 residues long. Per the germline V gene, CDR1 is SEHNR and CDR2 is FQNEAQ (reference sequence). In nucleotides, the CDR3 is TGTGCCAGCAGGGGGGACCGATTCTCCTATAATTCACCCCTCCACTTT. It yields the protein CASRGDRFSYNSPLHF.

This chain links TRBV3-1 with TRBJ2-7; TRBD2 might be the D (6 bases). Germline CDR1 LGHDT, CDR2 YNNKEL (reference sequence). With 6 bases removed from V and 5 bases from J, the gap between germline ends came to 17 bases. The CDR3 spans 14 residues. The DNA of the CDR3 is TGTGCCAGCAGTCGGCGGGGTGCTCCTCACGAGCAGTACTTC. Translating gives CASSRRGAPHEQYF.

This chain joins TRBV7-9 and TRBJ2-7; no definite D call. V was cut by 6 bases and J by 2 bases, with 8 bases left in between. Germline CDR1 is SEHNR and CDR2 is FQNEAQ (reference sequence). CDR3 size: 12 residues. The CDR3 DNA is TGTGCCAGCAGGACGGGTCCCTACGAGCAGTACTTC. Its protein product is CASRTGPYEQYF.

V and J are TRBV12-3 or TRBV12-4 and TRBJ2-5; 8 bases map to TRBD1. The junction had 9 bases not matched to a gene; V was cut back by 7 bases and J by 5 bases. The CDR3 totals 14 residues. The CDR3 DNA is TGTGCCAGCACCTTGGGGACAGGCCTGGAGACCCAGTACTTC. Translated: CASTLGTGLETQYF.

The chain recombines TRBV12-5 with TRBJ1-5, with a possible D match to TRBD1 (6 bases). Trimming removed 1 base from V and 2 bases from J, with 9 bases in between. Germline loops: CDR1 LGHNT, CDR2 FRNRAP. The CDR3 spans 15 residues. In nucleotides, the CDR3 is TGTGCTAGTGGTTTGGCCGCAGGGGGCAATCAGCCCCAGCATTTT. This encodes CASGLAAGGNQPQHF.

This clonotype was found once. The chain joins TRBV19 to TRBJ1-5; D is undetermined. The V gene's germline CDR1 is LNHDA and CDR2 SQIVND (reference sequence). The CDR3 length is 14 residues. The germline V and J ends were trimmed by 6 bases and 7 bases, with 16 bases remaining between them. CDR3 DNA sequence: TGTGCCAGTAGCCGATGGGGTTCCAGACAGCCCCAGCATTTT. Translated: CASSRWGSRQPQHF. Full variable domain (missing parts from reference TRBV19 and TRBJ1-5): DGGITQSPKYLFRKEGQNVTLSCEQNLNHDAMYWYRQDPGQGLRLIYYSQIVNDFQKGDIAEGYSVSREKKESFPLTVTSAQKNPTAFYLCASSRWGSRQPQHFGDGTRLSIL.